The 7 T cell receptor beta chains reported below all come from one sample, sequenced in a study of T cells in Graves' hyperthyroidism and ophthalmopathy. Amplified TCR beta CDR3 regions came from RNA transcripts. HTBI primers were used for first-round RT-PCR of the TCR CDR3. Using its own MiXCR run on the multiplex PCR reads, TCRdb lists one record per CDR3 protein. The sample lists more than 50,000 distinct CDR3 sequences; about 50% were seen once. Sequenced: blood. The receptors shown here come from a woman aged 25-40 years with Graves' ophthalmopathy.

This chain connects TRBV3-1 to TRBJ2-5; D remains unclear. Trimming took 1 base from V and 2 from J, leaving 11 bases between them. This CDR3 contains 15 residues. Germline values: CDR1 LGHDT, CDR2 YNNKEL (reference sequence). This chain's CDR3 is CASSQVMCPQETQYF. DNA of the CDR3: TGTGCCAGCAGCCAAGTGATGTGTCCGCAAGAGACCCAGTACTTC.

Many counts were recorded for this clonotype. This chain joins TRBV7-9 and TRBJ2-1; D remains unclear. Germline CDR1 is SEHNR and CDR2 is FQNEAQ (reference sequence). The CDR3 is 14 amino acids. Trimming removed 2 bases at V and 0 bases at J, with 5 bases between. In nucleotides, the CDR3 is TGTGCCAGCAGCTTAAGTGGCTCCTACAATGAGCAGTTCTTC. Encoded protein: CASSLSGSYNEQFF.

This clonotype appeared a single time. V is TRBV20-1 and J is TRBJ2-7, with a possible D match to TRBD2 (5 bases). The CDR3 runs 13 residues. Germline-derived CDR1 and CDR2 are DFQATT and SNEGSKA (reference sequence). Between the trimmed V and J ends, which lost 0 bases and 3 bases, there was a span of 9 bases. CDR3 bases: TGCAGTGCTAGAGATGGGAGCCACTACGAGCAGTACTTC. Its protein is CSARDGSHYEQYF.

This clonotype was observed many times. The J gene is TRBJ2-1, the V gene TRBV11-3; TRBD2 matches 10 bases. The ends lost 5 bases at V and 8 bases at J; junction bases unmatched: 9. The CDR3 spans 15 residues. CDR1 is SGHNT, CDR2 YENEEA, per germline. CDR3 nucleotide sequence: TGTGCCAGCAGCCCAGGGACTAGCGTGGTCGATGAGCAGTTCTTC. Its translation: CASSPGTSVVDEQFF.

The genes are TRBV7-8 and TRBJ1-5, with D unresolved. V lost 2 bases to trimming and J lost 11 bases, with 19 bases between them. Looked up from germline, CDR1 is SGHVS and CDR2 is FQNEAQ. The CDR3 spans 15 residues. The CDR3 DNA reads as TGTGCCAGCAGCTTAACGGGAGTTTTAGGAGAGACCCAGCATTTT. It is translated as CASSLTGVLGETQHF.

This clonotype was recorded at least ten times. The V and J genes are TRBV15 and TRBJ2-2; D might be TRBD1 (7 bases). The CDR3 length is 15 residues. V lost 5 bases and J 1 base, leaving 11 bases between the germline ends. The germline V gene has CDR1 LNHNV and CDR2 YYDKDF (reference sequence). DNA of the CDR3: TGTGCCACCAGCGGCAGGGGGGAGAACACCGGGGAGCTGTTTTTT. Translated, it gives CATSGRGENTGELFF.

This clonotype came up many times. J is TRBJ2-7 and V is TRBV28; tentatively, D is TRBD1 (6 bases). The germline V and J ends were trimmed by 7 bases and 7 bases, with 11 bases remaining between them. The CDR3 totals 11 residues. Germline V gene data show CDR1 as MDHEN and CDR2 as SYDVKM. DNA for the CDR3: TGTGCCAGCAAAAATACAGGGGAGCAGTACTTC. Residues: CASKNTGEQYF.